This T cell receptor beta chain is from a study of T cells in Graves' hyperthyroidism and ophthalmopathy. As for the study in general: The blood sample was taken at first diagnosis, before treatment began.

This clonotype has more than one count but fewer than ten. The CDR3 has 16 residues. V was pared by 4 bases and J by 5 bases, with 21 bases between. Germline V lookup: CDR1 LNHDA, CDR2 SQIVND (reference sequence). For the diagnoses, clinical symptoms, serum thyroxine and TRAb, thyroid ultrasound and orbital computed tomography were used. At first hyperthyroidism diagnosis, before any ophthalmopathy symptoms, the blood sample was collected. The authors took PBMCs from roughly 9.3 ml fresh peripheral blood. Template material for amplifying TCR beta CDR3 regions consisted of RNA transcripts. The TCR CDR3 first-round RT-PCR relied on the HTBI primer set. In TCRdb, the multiplex PCR reads were re-called with MiXCR into one record per CDR3 protein. This table has about 400,000 distinct CDR3 sequences, around a sixth appearing once.

The material sequenced was blood. The rearrangement uses TRBV19 and TRBJ2-7, with D unresolved. The receptor was isolated from a woman in her late teens or twenties with Graves' hyperthyroidism that later progressed to Graves' ophthalmopathy. The CDR3 region is CASSNLPPPNLNEQYF. The DNA for the CDR3 is TGTGCCAGTAGTAATTTACCCCCTCCCAACCTCAACGAGCAGTACTTC.